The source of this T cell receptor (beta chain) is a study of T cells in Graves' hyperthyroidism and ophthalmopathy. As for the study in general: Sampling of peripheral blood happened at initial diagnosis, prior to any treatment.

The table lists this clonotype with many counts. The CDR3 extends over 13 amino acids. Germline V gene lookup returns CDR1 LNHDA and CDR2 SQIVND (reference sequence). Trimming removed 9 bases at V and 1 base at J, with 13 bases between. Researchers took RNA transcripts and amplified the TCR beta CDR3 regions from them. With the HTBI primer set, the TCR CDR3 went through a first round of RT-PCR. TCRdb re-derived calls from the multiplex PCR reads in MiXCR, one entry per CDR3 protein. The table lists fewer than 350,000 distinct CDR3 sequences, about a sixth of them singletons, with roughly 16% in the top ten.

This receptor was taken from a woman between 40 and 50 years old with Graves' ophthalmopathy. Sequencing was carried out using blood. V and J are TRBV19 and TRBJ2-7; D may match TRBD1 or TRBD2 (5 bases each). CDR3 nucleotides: TGTGCCAGCGGGGCAGCTGGATCCTACGAGCAGTACTTC. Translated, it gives CASGAAGSYEQYF.